This TCR beta chain was found in a study of blood T cell repertoires in COVID-19. On the study more broadly: Samples representing acute and convalescent COVID-19 were sourced from the United States, Italy and Spain.

Authors' analysis steps: The assay estimated nucleated cells by amplifying reference gene primers. The repertoire was sequenced with immunoSEQ multiplex PCR; TCRdb's copy has only in-frame clones and lacks some. V and J calls and clone size are given by that table; D and trimming were obtained from the DNA. This sample has about 49,000 clones; 70% to 90% occur once, and the top ten carry more than 13%. Trimming took 0 bases from V and 4 from J, leaving 15 bases between them. The CDR3 sequence is 16 residues long. CDR1 and CDR2 from the germline V gene are MGHRA and YSYEKL. This TCR was recovered from a human donor in a cohort sampled during active COVID-19. V and J are TRBV4-1 and TRBJ1-2, with no clear D. Input material: peripheral blood. CDR3 bases: TGCGCCAGCAGCCAAGATACGCCTCAGGCTTCCTATGGCTACACCTTC. Protein: CASSQDTPQASYGYTF.